The sequence of this T cell receptor (beta chain) was determined in a study of cytomegalovirus exposure and HLA in healthy donors. Both 60 Vbeta primers and 13 Jbeta primers went into the PCR. Sequencing was performed with immunoSEQ multiplex PCR; in TCRdb, only in-frame clones are kept and a portion is missing. The table records 84,000 or so clones, less than 65% of them present only once. This clone was found a few times. What was sequenced was PBMCs. This TCR was sampled from a woman aged 25 to 39 in good health and CMV-seropositive.

The CDR3 nucleotides read TGCGCCAGCAGCCAGTACCCCGGGACAGGGATCGATAATCAGCCCCAGCATTTT. As protein: CASSQYPGTGIDNQPQHF. The V call is TRBV4-1, the J call TRBJ1-5, with 9 bases identical to TRBD1. The germline CDR1 and CDR2 sequences are MGHRA and YSYEKL. V shed 3 bases and J 4 bases; nucleotides not matched to a gene: 13. The CDR3 is made up of 18 amino acids.